Below, one T cell receptor (beta chain) is given with its context. What it binds is not known. One base away lies a much larger clone, so this may be a sequencing read error. The V gene lost 1 base and the J gene lost 0 bases, with 9 bases spanning the gap. CDR1 is SGHRS, CDR2 YFSETQ, per germline. CDR3 length: 15 residues. These data are taken from a study of T cells in Graves' hyperthyroidism and ophthalmopathy. Uncontrolled infection, other autoimmune disease, pregnancy or lactation led to exclusion. Diagnosing involved the use of clinical symptoms, serum thyroxine and TRAb, thyroid ultrasound and orbital computed tomography. PBMCs were collected from an approximately 9 ml volume of fresh peripheral blood. Whole-study results and caveats: Blood held most thyroid clonotypes expanded above 0.001 frequency.

Amplification of TCR beta CDR3 regions used RNA as the template. First-round RT-PCR targeting the TCR CDR3 was performed with the HTBI primer set. TCRdb independently ran MiXCR on the multiplex PCR reads; one entry per CDR3 protein. The sample lists some 270,000 distinct CDR3 sequences, roughly 13% occurring once. Input material: blood. The sequence was collected from a woman in her 40s with Graves' hyperthyroidism. The chain uses TRBV5-1 and TRBJ2-3; a possible D gene is TRBD1 (5 bases). CDR3 in amino acids: CASSLQGSSTDTQYF. The CDR3 coding sequence is TGCGCCAGCAGCTTGCAGGGTAGCAGCACAGATACGCAGTATTTT. Using reference TRBV5-1 and TRBJ2-3 for the parts outside the CDR3, the full variable domain is KAGVTQTPRYLIKTRGQQVTLSCSPISGHRSVSWYQQTPGQGLQFLFEYFSETQRNKGNFPGRFSGRQFSNSRSEMNVSTLELGDSALYLCASSLQGSSTDTQYFGPGTRLTVL.